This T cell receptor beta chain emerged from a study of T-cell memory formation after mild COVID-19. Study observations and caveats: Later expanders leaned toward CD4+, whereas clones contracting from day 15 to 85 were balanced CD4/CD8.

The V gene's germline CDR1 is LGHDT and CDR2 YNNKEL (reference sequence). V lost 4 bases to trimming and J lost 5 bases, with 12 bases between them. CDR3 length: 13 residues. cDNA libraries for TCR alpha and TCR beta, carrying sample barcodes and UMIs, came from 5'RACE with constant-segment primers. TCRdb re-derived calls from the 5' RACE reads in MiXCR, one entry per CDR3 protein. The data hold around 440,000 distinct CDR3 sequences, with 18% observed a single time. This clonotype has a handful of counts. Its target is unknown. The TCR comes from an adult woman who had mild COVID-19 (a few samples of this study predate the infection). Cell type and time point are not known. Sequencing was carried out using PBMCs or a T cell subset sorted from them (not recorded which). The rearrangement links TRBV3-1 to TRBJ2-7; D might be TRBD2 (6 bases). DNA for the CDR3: TGTGCCAGCAGCCGGAGGGGCAGGAACGAGCAGTACTTC. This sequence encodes CASSRRGRNEQYF.